The rows below give T cell receptor beta chains drawn from one sample of a study of Ad26.COV2.S vaccination and SARS-CoV-2 variants. Only in-frame clones appear in the TCRdb table, and some are missing; sequencing was by immunoSEQ multiplex PCR. The data contain under 400,000 clones, around 90% of them singletons. The source was peripheral blood, collected in a trial of Ad26.COV2.S vaccine versus placebo. These receptors came from a person between 18 and 65 years old who received the Ad26.COV2.S COVID-19 vaccine or a placebo. The CDR3 runs from the conserved cysteine through the conserved F or W. A D gene is named only where the DNA matches it firmly. A clone size is listed for some rows: how often the clone was seen (once, few, many), or a class if it is expanded.

D gene: NA; V gene: TRBV6-5; clone size: NA; J gene: TRBJ2-2; CDR3 DNA: TGTGCCAGCAGTTACTCAGGGACAACGAACACCGGGGAGCTGTTTTTT; CDR3 protein: CASSYSGTTNTGELFF
D gene: NA; V gene: TRBV18; clone size: NA; J gene: TRBJ1-3; CDR3 DNA: TGTGCCAGCTCAGCGCTGACAGGCCCGGTGGGTGGAAACACCATATATTTT; CDR3 protein: CASSALTGPVGGNTIYF
D gene: NA; V gene: TRBV20-1; clone size: NA; J gene: TRBJ2-7; CDR3 DNA: TGCAGTGCCTCTGGGCCCTACGAGCAGTACTTC; CDR3 protein: CSASGPYEQYF
D gene: NA; V gene: TRBV19; clone size: once; J gene: TRBJ2-3; CDR3 DNA: TGTGCCAGTAGTATTTCCGGATCAGATACGCAGTATTTT; CDR3 protein: CASSISGSDTQYF
D gene: NA; V gene: TRBV18; clone size: NA; J gene: TRBJ1-1; CDR3 DNA: TGTGCCAGCTCACTGGGACAAGCAAACACTGAAGCTTTCTTT; CDR3 protein: CASSLGQANTEAFF
D gene: TRBD1; V gene: TRBV7-8; clone size: NA; J gene: TRBJ2-7; CDR3 DNA: TGTGCCTCTGGTAGGAGCTGGGACAGGGCCTACGAGCAGTACTTC; CDR3 protein: CASGRSWDRAYEQYF
D gene: TRBD1; V gene: TRBV6-5; clone size: NA; J gene: TRBJ1-1; CDR3 DNA: TGTGCCAGCAGTTTAGACAGGGCGGGGACTGAAGCTTTCTTT; CDR3 protein: CASSLDRAGTEAFF
D gene: TRBD1; V gene: TRBV27; clone size: NA; J gene: TRBJ2-1; CDR3 DNA: TGTGCCAGCAGTTGGGGGACAGGGAGTACCTACAATGAGCAGTTCTTC; CDR3 protein: CASSWGTGSTYNEQFF
D gene: NA; V gene: TRBV30; clone size: NA; J gene: TRBJ1-5; CDR3 DNA: TGTGCCTGGACAACCGGGACAAGTAATCAGCCCCAGCATTTT; CDR3 protein: CAWTTGTSNQPQHF
D gene: NA; V gene: TRBV7-9; clone size: NA; J gene: TRBJ1-1; CDR3 DNA: TGTGCCAGCAGCTCTAGGGGTTCTGAAGCTTTCTTT; CDR3 protein: CASSSRGSEAFF
D gene: TRBD1; V gene: TRBV5-6; clone size: NA; J gene: TRBJ2-1; CDR3 DNA: TGTGCCAGCCAACAGGGGACAGAGCAGTTCTTC; CDR3 protein: CASQQGTEQFF
D gene: TRBD2; V gene: TRBV5-6; clone size: once; J gene: TRBJ2-7; CDR3 DNA: TGTGCCAGCAGCTTGAGGTCGCGGGGGTATACCTACGAGCAGTACTTC; CDR3 protein: CASSLRSRGYTYEQYF
D gene: TRBD1; V gene: TRBV5-1; clone size: once; J gene: TRBJ1-2; CDR3 DNA: TGCGCCAGCTCACGGGATGGCGACAGGGGATATGGCTACACCTTC; CDR3 protein: CASSRDGDRGYGYTF
D gene: TRBD1; V gene: TRBV5-1; clone size: NA; J gene: TRBJ1-3; CDR3 DNA: TGCGCCAGCAGCGGGGGACAGGGCACTGGAAACACCATATATTTT; CDR3 protein: CASSGGQGTGNTIYF
D gene: TRBD1; V gene: TRBV4-2; clone size: few; J gene: TRBJ1-3; CDR3 DNA: TGTGCCAGCAGCCAGCCCTCCGGGCAGGGGGCTGGAAACACCATATATTTT; CDR3 protein: CASSQPSGQGAGNTIYF
D gene: TRBD2; V gene: TRBV7-3; clone size: NA; J gene: TRBJ2-3; CDR3 DNA: TGTGCCAGCACCAAAGCGGGGGGGCCCGGAGATACGCAGTATTTT; CDR3 protein: CASTKAGGPGDTQYF
D gene: NA; V gene: TRBV30; clone size: NA; J gene: TRBJ2-3; CDR3 DNA: TGTGCCTGGAGTGTAGGGGGGGATACAGATACGCAGTATTTT; CDR3 protein: CAWSVGGDTDTQYF
D gene: NA; V gene: TRBV18; clone size: once; J gene: TRBJ1-3; CDR3 DNA: TGTGCCAGCTCACCACCGACGACCTCTGGAAACACCATATATTTT; CDR3 protein: CASSPPTTSGNTIYF
D gene: TRBD2; V gene: TRBV11-2; clone size: once; J gene: TRBJ2-7; CDR3 DNA: TGTGCCAGCAGCTTCGCGGGAGCCGTCTACGAGCAGTACTTC; CDR3 protein: CASSFAGAVYEQYF
D gene: NA; V gene: TRBV19; clone size: NA; J gene: TRBJ1-2; CDR3 DNA: TGTGCCAGTAGTATTAACGGAGGCCGCCAACGGTTGTATGGCTACACCTTC; CDR3 protein: CASSINGGRQRLYGYTF